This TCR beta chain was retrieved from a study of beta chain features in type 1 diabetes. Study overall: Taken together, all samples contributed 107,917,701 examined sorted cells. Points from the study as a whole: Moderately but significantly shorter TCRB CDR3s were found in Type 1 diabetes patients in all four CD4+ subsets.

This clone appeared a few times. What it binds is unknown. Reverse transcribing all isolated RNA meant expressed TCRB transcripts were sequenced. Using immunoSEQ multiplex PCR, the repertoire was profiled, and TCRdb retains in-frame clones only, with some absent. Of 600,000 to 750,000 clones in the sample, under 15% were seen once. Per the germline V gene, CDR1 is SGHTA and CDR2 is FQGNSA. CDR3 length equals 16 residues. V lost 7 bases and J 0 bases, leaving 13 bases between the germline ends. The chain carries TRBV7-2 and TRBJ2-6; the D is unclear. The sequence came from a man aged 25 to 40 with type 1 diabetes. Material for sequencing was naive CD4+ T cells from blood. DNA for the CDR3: TGTGCCAGCATACCTGTTCGAGGCTCTGGGGCCAACGTCCTGACTTTC. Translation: CASIPVRGSGANVLTF.